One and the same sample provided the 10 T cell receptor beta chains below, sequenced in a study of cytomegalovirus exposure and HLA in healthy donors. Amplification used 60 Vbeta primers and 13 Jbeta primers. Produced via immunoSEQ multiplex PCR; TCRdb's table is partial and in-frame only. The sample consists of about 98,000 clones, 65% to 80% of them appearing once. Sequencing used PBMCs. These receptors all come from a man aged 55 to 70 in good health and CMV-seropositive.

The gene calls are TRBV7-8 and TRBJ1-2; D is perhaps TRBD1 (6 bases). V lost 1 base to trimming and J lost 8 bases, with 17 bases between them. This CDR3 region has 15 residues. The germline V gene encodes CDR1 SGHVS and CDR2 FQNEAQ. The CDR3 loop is CASSLEGQGRGGYTF. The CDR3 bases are TGTGCCAGCAGCTTAGAAGGGCAGGGGAGAGGCGGCTACACCTTC.

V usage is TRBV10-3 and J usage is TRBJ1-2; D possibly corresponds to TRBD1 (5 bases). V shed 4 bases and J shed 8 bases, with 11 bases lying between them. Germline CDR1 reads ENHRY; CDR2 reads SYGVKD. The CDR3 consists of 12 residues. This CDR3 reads CAISVQGSGYTF. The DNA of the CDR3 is TGTGCCATCAGTGTGCAGGGTTCGGGCTACACCTTC.

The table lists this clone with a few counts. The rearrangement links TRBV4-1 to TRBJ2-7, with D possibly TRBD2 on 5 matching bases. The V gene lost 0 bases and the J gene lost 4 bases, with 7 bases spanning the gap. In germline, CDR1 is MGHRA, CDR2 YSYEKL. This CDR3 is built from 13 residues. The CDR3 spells CASSQDRGYEQYF. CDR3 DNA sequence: TGCGCCAGCAGCCAAGATCGCGGGTACGAGCAGTACTTC.

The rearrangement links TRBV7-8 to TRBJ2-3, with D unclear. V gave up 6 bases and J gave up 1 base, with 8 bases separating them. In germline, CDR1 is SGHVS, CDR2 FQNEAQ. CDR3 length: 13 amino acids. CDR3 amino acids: CASSFLGTDTQYF. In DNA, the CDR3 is TGTGCCAGCAGTTTCCTCGGCACAGATACGCAGTATTTT. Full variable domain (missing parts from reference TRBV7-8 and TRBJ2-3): GAGVSQSPRYKVAKRGQDVALRCDPISGHVSLFWYQQALGQGPEFLTYFQNEAQLDKSGLPSDRFFAERPEGSVSTLKIQRTQQEDSAVYLCASSFLGTDTQYFGPGTRLTVL.

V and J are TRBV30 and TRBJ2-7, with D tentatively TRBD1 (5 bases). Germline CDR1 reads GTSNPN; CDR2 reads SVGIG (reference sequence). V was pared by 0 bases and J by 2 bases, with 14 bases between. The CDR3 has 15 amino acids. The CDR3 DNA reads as TGTGCCTGGAGTGTACGACAGCTCTTGGCCTACGAGCAGTACTTC. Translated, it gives CAWSVRQLLAYEQYF.

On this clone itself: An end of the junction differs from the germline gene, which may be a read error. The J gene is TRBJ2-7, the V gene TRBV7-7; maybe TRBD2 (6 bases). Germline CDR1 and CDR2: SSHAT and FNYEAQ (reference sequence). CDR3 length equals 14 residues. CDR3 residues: CASSPGRGGYEQYF. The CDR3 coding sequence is TGTGCTAGCAGCCCAGGGCGGGGAGGATACGAGCAGTACTTC.

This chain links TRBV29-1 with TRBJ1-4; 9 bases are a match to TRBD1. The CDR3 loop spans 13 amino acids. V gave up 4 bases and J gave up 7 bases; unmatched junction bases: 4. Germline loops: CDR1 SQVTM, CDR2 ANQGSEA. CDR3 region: CSVGGQGLEKLFF. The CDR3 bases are TGCAGCGTTGGCGGACAGGGGCTTGAAAAACTGTTTTTT.

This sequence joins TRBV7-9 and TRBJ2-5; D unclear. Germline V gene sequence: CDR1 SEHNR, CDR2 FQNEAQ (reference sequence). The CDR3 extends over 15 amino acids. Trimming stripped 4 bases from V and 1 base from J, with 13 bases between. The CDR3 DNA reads TGTGCCAGCAGCTCCGCGACTCGACGCCAAGAGACCCAGTACTTC. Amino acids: CASSSATRRQETQYF.

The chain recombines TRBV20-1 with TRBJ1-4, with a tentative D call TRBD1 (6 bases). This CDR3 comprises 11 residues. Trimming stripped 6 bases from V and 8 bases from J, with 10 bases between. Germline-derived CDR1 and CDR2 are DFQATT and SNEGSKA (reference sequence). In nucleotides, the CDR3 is TGCAGTGCGTTACAGGGAGAAAAACTGTTTTTT. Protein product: CSALQGEKLFF.

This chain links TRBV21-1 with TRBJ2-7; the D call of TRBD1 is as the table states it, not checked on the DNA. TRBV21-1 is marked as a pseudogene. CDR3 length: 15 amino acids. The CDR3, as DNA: TGTGCCAGCAGGGAACAGGCGACGGCGGCCCACGAGCAGTACTTC. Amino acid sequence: CASREQATAAHEQYF.